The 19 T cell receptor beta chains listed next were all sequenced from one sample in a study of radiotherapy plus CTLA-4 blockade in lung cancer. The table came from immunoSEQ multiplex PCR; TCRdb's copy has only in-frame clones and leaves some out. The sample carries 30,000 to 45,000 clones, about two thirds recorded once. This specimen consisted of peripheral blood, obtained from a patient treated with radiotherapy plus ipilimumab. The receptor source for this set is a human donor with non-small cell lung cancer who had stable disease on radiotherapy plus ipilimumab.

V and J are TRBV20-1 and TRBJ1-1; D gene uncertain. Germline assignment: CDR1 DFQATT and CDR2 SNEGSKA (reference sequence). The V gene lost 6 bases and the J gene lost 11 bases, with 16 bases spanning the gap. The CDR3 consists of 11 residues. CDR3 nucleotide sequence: TGCAGTGCCAAACCGGGGATACGGGCTTTCTTT. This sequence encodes CSAKPGIRAFF.

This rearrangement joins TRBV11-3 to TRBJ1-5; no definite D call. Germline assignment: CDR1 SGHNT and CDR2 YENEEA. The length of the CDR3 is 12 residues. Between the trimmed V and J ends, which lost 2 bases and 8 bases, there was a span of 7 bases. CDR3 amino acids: CASSLRVEPQHF. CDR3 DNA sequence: TGTGCCAGCAGCTTAAGAGTGGAGCCCCAGCATTTT.

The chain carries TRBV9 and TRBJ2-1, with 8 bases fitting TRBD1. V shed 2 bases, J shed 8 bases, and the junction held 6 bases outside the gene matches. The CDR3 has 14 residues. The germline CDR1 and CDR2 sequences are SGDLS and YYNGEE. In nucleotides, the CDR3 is TGTGCCAGCAGCGTCGTGACAGGGGTGTATGAGCAGTTCTTC. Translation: CASSVVTGVYEQFF.

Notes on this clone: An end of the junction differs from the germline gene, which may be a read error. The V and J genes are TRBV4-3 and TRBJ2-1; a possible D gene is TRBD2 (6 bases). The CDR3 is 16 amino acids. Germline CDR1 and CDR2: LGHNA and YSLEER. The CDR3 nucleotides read TGCGCCAGCAGCCAAGATGGGGGGAGACCCTACAATGAGCGGTTCTTC. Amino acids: CASSQDGGRPYNERFF.

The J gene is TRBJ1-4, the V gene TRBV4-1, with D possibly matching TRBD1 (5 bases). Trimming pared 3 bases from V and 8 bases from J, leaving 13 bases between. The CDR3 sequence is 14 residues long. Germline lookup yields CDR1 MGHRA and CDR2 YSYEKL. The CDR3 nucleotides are TGCGCCAGCAGCCAGGGACTGGGCCTAGAAAAACTGTTTTTT. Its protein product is CASSQGLGLEKLFF.

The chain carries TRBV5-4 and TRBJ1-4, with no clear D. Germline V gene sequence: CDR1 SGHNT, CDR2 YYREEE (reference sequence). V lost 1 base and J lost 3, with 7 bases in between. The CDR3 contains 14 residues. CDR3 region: CASSLRTANEKLFF. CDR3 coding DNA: TGTGCCAGCAGCTTGAGAACAGCTAATGAAAAACTGTTTTTT. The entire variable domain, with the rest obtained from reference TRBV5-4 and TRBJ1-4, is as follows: ETGVTQSPTHLIKTRGQQVTLRCSSQSGHNTVSWYQQALGQGPQFIFQYYREEENGRGNFPPRFSGLQFPNYSSELNVNALELDDSALYLCASSLRTANEKLFFGSGTQLSVL.

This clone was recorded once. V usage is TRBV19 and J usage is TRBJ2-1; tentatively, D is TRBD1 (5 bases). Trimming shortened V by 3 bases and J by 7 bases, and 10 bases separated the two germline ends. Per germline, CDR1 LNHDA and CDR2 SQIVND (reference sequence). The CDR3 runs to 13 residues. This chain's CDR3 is CASSIFRANEQFF. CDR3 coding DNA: TGTGCCAGTAGTATTTTCAGGGCAAATGAGCAGTTCTTC.

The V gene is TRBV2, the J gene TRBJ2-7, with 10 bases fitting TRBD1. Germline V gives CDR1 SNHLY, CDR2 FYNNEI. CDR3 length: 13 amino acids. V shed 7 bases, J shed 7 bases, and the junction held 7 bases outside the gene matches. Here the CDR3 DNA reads TGTGCCAGCAACCGGGACAGGGGCAGTGAGCAGTACTTC. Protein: CASNRDRGSEQYF. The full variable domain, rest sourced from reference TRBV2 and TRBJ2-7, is EPEVTQTPSHQVTQMGQEVILRCVPISNHLYFYWYRQILGQKVEFLVSFYNNEISEKSEIFDDQFSVERPDGSNFTLKIRSTKLEDSAMYFCASNRDRGSEQYFGPGTRLTVT.

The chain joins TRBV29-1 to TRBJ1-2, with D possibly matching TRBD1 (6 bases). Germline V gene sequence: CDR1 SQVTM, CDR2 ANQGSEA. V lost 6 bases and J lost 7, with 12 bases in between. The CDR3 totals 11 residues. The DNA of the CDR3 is TGCAGCGTCGACAGGTCGGGTGGCTACACCTTC. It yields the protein CSVDRSGGYTF.

DNA for the CDR3: TGTGCCAGCTCACCTAGCAGGGGCCCTCAGCCCCAGCATTTT. It codes for CASSPSRGPQPQHF. This rearrangement joins TRBV18 to TRBJ1-5, with D possibly being TRBD1 (6 bases). The V end lost 3 bases, the J end lost 6 bases, and 12 bases lay between the germline ends. The germline CDR1 and CDR2 sequences are KGHSH and LQKENI. The CDR3 sequence is 14 residues long.

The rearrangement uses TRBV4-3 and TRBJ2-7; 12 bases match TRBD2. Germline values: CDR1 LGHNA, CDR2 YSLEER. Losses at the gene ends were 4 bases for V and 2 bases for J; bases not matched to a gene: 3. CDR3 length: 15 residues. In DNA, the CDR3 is TGCGCCAGCAGCCGACTAGCGGGGGCCCCCTACGAGCAGTACTTC. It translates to CASSRLAGAPYEQYF.

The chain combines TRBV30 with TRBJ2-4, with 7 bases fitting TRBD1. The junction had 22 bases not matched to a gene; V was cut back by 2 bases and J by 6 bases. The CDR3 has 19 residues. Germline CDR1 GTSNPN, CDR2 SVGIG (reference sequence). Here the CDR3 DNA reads TGTGCCTGGAGTCATTGGTCTGCCACCGAACAGGGGAGAGGAAACATTCAGTACTTC. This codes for CAWSHWSATEQGRGNIQYF. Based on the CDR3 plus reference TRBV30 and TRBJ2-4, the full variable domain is SQTIHQWPATLVQPVGSPLSLECTVEGTSNPNLYWYRQAAGRGLQLLFYSVGIGQISSEVPQNLSASRPQDRQFILSSKKLLLSDSGFYLCAWSHWSATEQGRGNIQYFGAGTRLSVL.

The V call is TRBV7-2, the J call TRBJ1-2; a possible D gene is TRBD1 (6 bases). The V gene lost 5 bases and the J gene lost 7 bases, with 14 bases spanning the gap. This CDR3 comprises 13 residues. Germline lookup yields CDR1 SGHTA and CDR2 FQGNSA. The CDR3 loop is CASSLTTGSGYTF. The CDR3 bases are TGTGCCAGCAGCCTTACAACAGGGTCTGGCTACACCTTC.

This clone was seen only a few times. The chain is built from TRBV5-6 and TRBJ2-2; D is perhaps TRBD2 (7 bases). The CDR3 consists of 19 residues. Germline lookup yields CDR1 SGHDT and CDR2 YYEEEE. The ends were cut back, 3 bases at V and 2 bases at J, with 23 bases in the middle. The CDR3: CASSSRGRGGGLNTGELFF. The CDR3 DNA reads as TGTGCCAGCAGCTCAAGGGGTAGAGGCGGGGGCCTAAACACCGGGGAGCTGTTTTTT. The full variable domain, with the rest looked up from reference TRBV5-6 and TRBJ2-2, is DAGVTQSPTHLIKTRGQQVTLRCSPKSGHDTVSWYQQALGQGPQFIFQYYEEEERQRGNFPDRFSGHQFPNYSSELNVNALLLGDSALYLCASSSRGRGGGLNTGELFFGEGSRLTVL.

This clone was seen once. CDR3 amino acids: CASSPYTGELFF. DNA of the CDR3: TGTGCCAGCAGCCCCTATACCGGGGAGCTGTTTTTT. The rearrangement links TRBV7-8 to TRBJ2-2; no clear D gene. This CDR3 comprises 12 residues. CDR1 and CDR2 (germline): SGHVS, FQNEAQ. With 5 bases removed from V and 5 bases from J, the gap between germline ends came to 6 bases. Using reference TRBV7-8 and TRBJ2-2 for the parts outside the CDR3, the full variable domain is GAGVSQSPRYKVAKRGQDVALRCDPISGHVSLFWYQQALGQGPEFLTYFQNEAQLDKSGLPSDRFFAERPEGSVSTLKIQRTQQEDSAVYLCASSPYTGELFFGEGSRLTVL.

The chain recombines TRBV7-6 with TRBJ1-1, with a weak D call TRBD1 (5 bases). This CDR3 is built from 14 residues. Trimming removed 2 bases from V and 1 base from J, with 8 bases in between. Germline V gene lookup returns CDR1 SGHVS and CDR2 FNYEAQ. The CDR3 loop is CASSLLTANTEAFF. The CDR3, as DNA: TGTGCCAGCAGCTTATTGACAGCGAACACTGAAGCTTTCTTT.

As DNA, the CDR3 is TGTGCCAGCAGTTCGGGGGGGCATTATAATTCACCCCTCCACTTT. Protein sequence: CASSSGGHYNSPLHF. This sequence joins TRBV2 and TRBJ1-6; perhaps TRBD1 as D (6 bases). CDR3 length: 15 residues. Trimming took 5 bases from V and 4 from J, leaving 12 bases between them. The germline CDR1 and CDR2 sequences are SNHLY and FYNNEI.

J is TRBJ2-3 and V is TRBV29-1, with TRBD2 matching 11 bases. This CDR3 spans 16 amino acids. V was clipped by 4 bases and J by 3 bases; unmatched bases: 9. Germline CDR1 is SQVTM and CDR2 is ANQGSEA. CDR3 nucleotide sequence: TGCAGCGTTGTGGGGGCCGGGACTAGCGGTACAGATACGCAGTATTTT. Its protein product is CSVVGAGTSGTDTQYF.

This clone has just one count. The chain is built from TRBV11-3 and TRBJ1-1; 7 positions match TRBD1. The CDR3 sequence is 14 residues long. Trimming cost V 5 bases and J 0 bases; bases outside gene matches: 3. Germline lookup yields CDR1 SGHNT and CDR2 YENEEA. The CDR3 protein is CASSPQGVNTEAFF. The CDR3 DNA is TGTGCCAGCAGCCCGCAGGGGGTGAACACTGAAGCTTTCTTT. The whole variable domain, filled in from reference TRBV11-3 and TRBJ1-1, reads EAGVVQSPRYKIIEKKQPVAFWCNPISGHNTLYWYLQNLGQGPELLIRYENEEAVDDSQLPKDRFSAERLKGVDSTLKIQPAELGDSAVYLCASSPQGVNTEAFFGQGTRLTVV.